These 20 T cell receptor beta chains originate from one sample sequenced in a study of blood T cell repertoires in COVID-19. Measured with immunoSEQ multiplex PCR; TCRdb has only the in-frame clones, and not every one. Here the sample spans about 220,000 clones, about four fifths being singletons. Specimen: peripheral blood. The receptor set was obtained from a woman aged 25 to 39 who had recovered from COVID-19.

CDR3 residues: CASSIWGRGYNEQFF. CDR3 nucleotide sequence: TGTGCCAGTAGTATTTGGGGCAGGGGGTACAATGAGCAGTTCTTC. The chain recombines TRBV19 with TRBJ2-1; 7 nucleotides line up with TRBD1. The germline CDR1 and CDR2 sequences are LNHDA and SQIVND (reference sequence). The CDR3 contains 15 residues. V trimming: 3 bases; J trimming: 4 bases; junction bases outside the gene matches: 6. Together with reference TRBV19 and TRBJ2-1, the CDR3 gives the full variable domain: DGGITQSPKYLFRKEGQNVTLSCEQNLNHDAMYWYRQDPGQGLRLIYYSQIVNDFQKGDIAEGYSVSREKKESFPLTVTSAQKNPTAFYLCASSIWGRGYNEQFFGPGTRLTVL.

This chain joins TRBV28 and TRBJ2-7; TRBD1 agrees at 9 bases. The CDR3 is made up of 13 amino acids. V dropped 5 bases and J dropped 7; count of bases not matched to a gene: 6. The germline V gene has CDR1 MDHEN and CDR2 SYDVKM. CDR3 in amino acids: CASSLTGTGEQYF. CDR3 in DNA: TGTGCCAGCAGTCTTACCGGGACAGGGGAGCAGTACTTC.

This sequence joins TRBV29-1 and TRBJ2-7; 8 bases align to TRBD2. Germline CDR1 SQVTM, CDR2 ANQGSEA. J was trimmed by 2 bases and V by 5 bases; bases with no gene match: 5. CDR3 length: 13 residues. Written as DNA, the CDR3 is TGCAGCGTTTCGACTAGCGAGACCTACGAGCAGTACTTC. This codes for CSVSTSETYEQYF.

This clone was seen only a few times. The chain links TRBV7-9 to TRBJ2-7; a weak D match, TRBD2 (6 bases). The germline CDR1 and CDR2 sequences are SEHNR and FQNEAQ (reference sequence). Between the trimmed V and J ends, which lost 4 bases and 1 base, there was a span of 14 bases. This CDR3 comprises 15 residues. CDR3 sequence reads: CASSSPPGLSYEQYF. The DNA for the CDR3 is TGTGCCAGCAGCTCCCCGCCGGGACTTTCCTACGAGCAGTACTTC. Looking up the rest from reference TRBV7-9 and TRBJ2-7 gives the full variable domain: DTGVSQNPRHKITKRGQNVTFRCDPISEHNRLYWYRQTLGQGPEFLTYFQNEAQLEKSRLLSDRFSAERPKGSFSTLEIQRTEQGDSAMYLCASSSPPGLSYEQYFGPGTRLTVT.

The chain carries TRBV5-5 and TRBJ1-5, with D maybe TRBD1 (5 bases). The germline V gene encodes CDR1 SGHKS and CDR2 YYEKEE (reference sequence). V lost 0 bases, J lost 1 base, and 23 bases lay in between. The CDR3 has 20 residues. This CDR3 reads CASSLVPWARASSSNQPQHF. CDR3 nucleotide sequence: TGTGCCAGCAGCTTGGTTCCCTGGGCCAGGGCGAGCTCAAGCAATCAGCCCCAGCATTTT.

This chain joins TRBV27 and TRBJ1-2; the D is unclear. The CDR3 covers 12 residues. The V gene's germline CDR1 is MNHEY and CDR2 SMNVEV (reference sequence). Trimming shortened V by 6 bases and J by 3 bases, and 8 bases separated the two germline ends. The CDR3 DNA follows: TGTGCCAGCAGGTCCAACTACTATGGCTACACCTTC. Residues: CASRSNYYGYTF.

In DNA, the CDR3 is TGTGCCAGCAGCCTCCAGCGGGAGGATCAATTCAATGAGCAGTTCTTC. Encoded protein: CASSLQREDQFNEQFF. This sequence joins TRBV14 and TRBJ2-1, with 9 bases fitting TRBD2. V lost 4 bases to trimming and J lost 6 bases; unmatched junction nucleotides: 10. The CDR3 extends over 16 amino acids. Germline V gives CDR1 SGHDN, CDR2 FVKESK.

Here the CDR3 reads CASSSQDNQPQHF. CDR3 bases: TGTGCCAGTAGTTCACAGGACAATCAGCCCCAGCATTTT. The chain uses TRBV19 and TRBJ1-5; maybe TRBD1 (5 bases). V was clipped by 5 bases and J by 3 bases, with 8 bases between them. CDR1 and CDR2 (germline): LNHDA, SQIVND (reference sequence). The CDR3 consists of 13 residues.

CDR3 DNA: TGTGCCTGGGCTGAGTGGGGACACACCTACGAGCAGTACTTC. This translates into CAWAEWGHTYEQYF. The chain carries TRBV30 and TRBJ2-7; possible D gene TRBD1, 6 bases. CDR1 and CDR2 (germline): GTSNPN, SVGIG (reference sequence). The CDR3 length is 14 residues. Trimming left V 5 bases short and J 2 bases short, with 16 bases between. The whole variable domain, remainder taken from reference TRBV30 and TRBJ2-7, is SQTIHQWPATLVQPVGSPLSLECTVEGTSNPNLYWYRQAAGRGLQLLFYSVGIGQISSEVPQNLSASRPQDRQFILSSKKLLLSDSGFYLCAWAEWGHTYEQYFGPGTRLTVT.

This clone has just one count. The rearrangement uses TRBV16 and TRBJ2-7, with TRBD1 identical over 8 bases. The CDR3 sequence is 15 residues long. Germline loops: CDR1 KGHSY, CDR2 FQNENV. The trim removed 0 bases at V and 3 bases at J, leaving 4 bases unmatched. CDR3 bases: TGTGCCAGCAGCCAATCGACAGGGGCGAGCTACGAGCAGTACTTC. Its protein is CASSQSTGASYEQYF.

This chain uses TRBV12-3 or TRBV12-4 with TRBJ1-2; 11 bases agree with TRBD1. The CDR3 is 13 amino acids. V was pared by 6 bases and J by 8 bases, with 5 bases of the junction left unmatched. CDR3 sequence reads: CASSLGTGGGYTF. The CDR3 DNA reads as TGTGCCAGCAGCCTGGGGACAGGGGGGGGCTACACCTTC.

This rearrangement joins TRBV9 to TRBJ1-1; TRBD1 matches at 10 bases. V lost 4 bases and J lost 3; bases outside the gene matches: 6. The CDR3 loop spans 15 amino acids. Germline V lookup: CDR1 SGDLS, CDR2 YYNGEE. CDR3 in amino acids: CASSPHGTGDTEAFF. CDR3 sequence (DNA): TGTGCCAGCAGCCCTCACGGGACAGGGGACACTGAAGCTTTCTTT.

This clone was recorded only once. The CDR3 DNA sequence: TGTGCCAGCAGCCGCGGGACACAGGGGGGAAACGAGCAGTACTTC. It codes for CASSRGTQGGNEQYF. The chain combines TRBV7-9 with TRBJ2-7; the match to TRBD1 covers 8 bases. The CDR3 totals 15 residues. Germline CDR1 SEHNR, CDR2 FQNEAQ (reference sequence). V lost 5 bases and J lost 5; bases outside the gene matches: 11.

The chain has TRBV6-1 and TRBJ2-7; D perhaps matches TRBD2 (5 bases). The CDR3 extends over 14 amino acids. Per the germline V gene, CDR1 is MNHNS and CDR2 is SASEGT. V lost 2 bases, J lost 0 bases, and 8 bases lay in between. This chain's CDR3 is CASSERGLSYEQYF. CDR3 nucleotides: TGTGCCAGCAGTGAACGAGGGCTCTCCTACGAGCAGTACTTC.

The chain recombines TRBV5-6 with TRBJ2-7; a weak D match, TRBD1 (5 bases). V gave up 4 bases and J gave up 2 bases, with 7 bases separating them. CDR3 size: 12 residues. Germline loops: CDR1 SGHDT, CDR2 YYEEEE. The CDR3 sequence is CASSTDTYEQYF. Written as DNA, the CDR3 is TGTGCCAGCAGCACGGACACCTACGAGCAGTACTTC.

The count of this clone is one. The rearrangement links TRBV11-3 to TRBJ2-2, with D unclear. V lost 0 bases and J 5 bases, leaving 7 bases between the germline ends. CDR3 length equals 14 residues. The germline CDR1 and CDR2 sequences are SGHNT and YENEEA. The CDR3 is CASSLEFRTGELFF. The CDR3 DNA sequence: TGTGCCAGCAGCTTAGAATTTCGGACCGGGGAGCTGTTTTTT.

This clone was detected once. An end of the junction differs from the germline gene, which may be a read error. V is TRBV12-5 and J is TRBJ1-5, with D hard to call. Per germline, CDR1 LGHNT and CDR2 FRNRAP. The CDR3 consists of 13 residues. CDR3 coding DNA: TGTGTTAGTGCCACCGGGGAGGTTCAGCCCCAGCATTTT. As protein: CVSATGEVQPQHF.

The rearrangement links TRBV6-5 to TRBJ1-1, with TRBD1 matching 7 bases. Germline V gives CDR1 MNHEY, CDR2 SVGAGI. This CDR3 comprises 12 residues. V was clipped by 4 bases and J by 10 bases; unmatched bases: 6. DNA of the CDR3: TGTGCCAGCAGTTCCACAGGGGCGTCAGCTTTCTTT. Its protein product is CASSSTGASAFF.

The J gene is TRBJ2-7, the V gene TRBV30; TRBD2 might be the D (6 bases). The CDR3 is made up of 13 amino acids. The V end lost 3 bases, the J end lost 5 bases, and 14 bases lay between the germline ends. Germline loops: CDR1 GTSNPN, CDR2 SVGIG (reference sequence). DNA for the CDR3: TGTGCCTGGAGCCTAATGTCGGGGGACGAGCAGTACTTC. It codes for CAWSLMSGDEQYF.

V gene TRBV24-1 combines with J gene TRBJ1-2; unclear D gene. CDR1 KGHDR and CDR2 SFDVKD come from the germline V gene. The CDR3 covers 14 residues. Trimming took off 6 bases at V and 7 bases at J, with 17 bases between the two ends. The CDR3 DNA reads as TGTGCCACCAGTCAGGCGCCAGATGCTTCTGGCTACACCTTC. It specifies CATSQAPDASGYTF.